The T cell receptor beta chain described here comes from a study of OX40 agonist ivuxolimab in advanced cancers. Study outcomes and limitations: With doses of 0.1-3.0 mg/kg, partial responders showed among the lowest clonal expansion. Among expanded peripheral T cells, antigen specificity went undetermined.

Concerning this clone: Its specificity is not known.

V was trimmed by 7 bases and J by 1 base, leaving 10 bases between them. This CDR3 has 13 residues. The germline gives CDR1 MNHEY, CDR2 SVGAGI. The protocol was immunoSEQ multiplex PCR, while the TCRdb copy is restricted to in-frame clones and leaves out a portion. The sample contains roughly 90,000 clones, 80% to 90% of which appear only once. Here the sequenced sample was CD4+ or CD8+ T cells sorted from blood, taken in a trial of the OX40 agonist ivuxolimab. The genes are TRBV6-5 and TRBJ1-1, with D possibly matching TRBD1 (5 bases). This receptor was taken from an adult with an advanced solid tumor such as melanoma, head and neck, liver or kidney cancer. The CDR3 here is CASTWDGNTEAFF. CDR3 DNA: TGTGCCAGCACCTGGGACGGGAACACTGAAGCTTTCTTT.